These T cell receptor beta chains were read from a single sample in a study of blood T cell repertoires in COVID-19. Repertoires were generated with immunoSEQ multiplex PCR, while TCRdb's copy carries only in-frame clones and drops some. The sample comprises about 190,000 clones, approximately 82% of which are singletons, and 2.5% to 3% rests with the top ten. What was sequenced was peripheral blood. These receptors all stem from a man aged 50 to 60 with active or convalescent COVID-19. Both conserved end residues are part of each CDR3. The D gene is left open where the match is weak. The listing skips clone size in some rows; elsewhere it reads once, few, many or a size class.

d_call	j_call	clone_size	v_call	cdr3_length	cdr3_aa	cdr3_nt
NA	TRBJ2-3	NA	TRBV10-1	15	CASSGRDFSTDTQYF	TGCGCCAGCAGTGGTCGGGACTTTAGCACAGATACGCAGTATTTT
NA	TRBJ1-5	NA	TRBV7-2	14	CASSPGEINQPQHF	TGTGCCAGCAGCCCCGGGGAAATTAATCAGCCCCAGCATTTT
TRBD2	TRBJ2-3	NA	TRBV18	16	CASSGVLGGSTDTQYF	TGTGCCAGCTCCGGCGTCCTGGGGGGGTCCACAGATACGCAGTATTTT
TRBD2	TRBJ2-7	NA	TRBV7-9	13	CASTPRGEWEQYF	TGTGCCAGCACCCCTCGGGGGGAATGGGAGCAGTACTTC
TRBD1	TRBJ1-1	NA	TRBV28	15	CASSVPGTGLTEAFF	TGTGCCAGCAGTGTTCCCGGGACAGGGTTGACTGAAGCTTTCTTT
TRBD2	TRBJ2-3	NA	TRBV5-6	16	CASSEHSGSWADTQYF	TGTGCCAGCAGCGAACATAGCGGGAGCTGGGCAGATACGCAGTATTTT
NA	TRBJ1-1	NA	TRBV13	13	CASSLEGGTEAFF	TGTGCCAGCAGCTTAGAGGGAGGCACTGAAGCTTTCTTT
TRBD1	TRBJ1-4	NA	TRBV4-2	17	CASSPRDRGRTNEKLFF	TGTGCCAGCAGCCCCCGGGACAGGGGGAGAACTAATGAAAAACTGTTTTTT
TRBD1	TRBJ1-4	once	TRBV28	15	CASTHLRGRVEKLFF	TGTGCCAGCACTCACTTAAGGGGGCGGGTTGAAAAACTGTTTTTT
NA	TRBJ2-2	NA	TRBV2	14	CASRRQSNTGELFF	TGTGCCAGCAGGAGACAGTCGAACACCGGGGAGCTGTTTTTT
NA	TRBJ2-5	NA	TRBV5-5	16	CASSLAAGAIQETQYF	TGTGCCAGCAGCTTGGCGGCTGGGGCTATTCAAGAGACCCAGTACTTC
NA	TRBJ1-4	NA	TRBV7-2	15	CASSPKGGTNEKLFF	TGTGCCAGCAGCCCTAAGGGAGGCACTAATGAAAAACTGTTTTTT
NA	TRBJ2-1	NA	TRBV7-3	14	CASSLYGSGNEQFF	TGTGCCAGCAGCTTATACGGGAGTGGCAATGAGCAGTTCTTC
NA	TRBJ2-5	NA	TRBV5-1	11	CASSTSRAQYF	TGCGCCAGCAGCACCTCCAGGGCCCAGTACTTC
TRBD1	TRBJ1-4	NA	TRBV28	16	CASSPPGQLYNEKLFF	TGTGCCAGCAGTCCGCCGGGACAGCTTTATAATGAAAAACTGTTTTTT
TRBD1	TRBJ1-1	NA	TRBV7-2	13	CASSLAEGQGAFF	TGTGCCAGCAGCTTAGCGGAGGGACAGGGAGCTTTCTTT
NA	TRBJ1-1	NA	TRBV27	16	CASHLIGGALHTEAFF	TGTGCCAGCCACCTCATCGGGGGGGCGCTGCACACTGAAGCTTTCTTT
NA	TRBJ2-1	NA	TRBV29-1	13	CSVESVSYNEQFF	TGCAGCGTTGAGTCGGTATCCTACAATGAGCAGTTCTTC
TRBD1	TRBJ2-7	NA	TRBV19	14	CASSHRQGIYEQYF	TGTGCCAGTAGTCATCGACAGGGGATCTACGAGCAGTACTTC
NA	TRBJ1-6	NA	TRBV2	15	CASSERDTRNSPLHF	TGTGCCAGCTCAGAACGGGACACGCGGAATTCACCCCTCCACTTT
TRBD1	TRBJ2-1	NA	TRBV5-4	15	CASSVDRGSYNEQFF	TGTGCCAGCAGCGTCGACAGGGGCTCCTACAATGAGCAGTTCTTC
TRBD1	TRBJ2-3	NA	TRBV5-1	14	CASGRDRSTDTQYF	TGCGCCAGCGGCCGGGACAGAAGCACAGATACGCAGTATTTT
NA	TRBJ2-7	NA	TRBV27	14	CASSNLSRGYEQYF	TGTGCCAGCAGTAATTTGTCCCGGGGCTACGAGCAGTACTTC
TRBD1	TRBJ2-7	NA	TRBV5-6	16	CASSHQDRLISYEQYF	TGTGCCAGCAGCCACCAGGACAGGCTGATCTCCTACGAGCAGTACTTC
NA	TRBJ1-3	few	TRBV4-3	16	CASSRSLVAGGNTIYF	TGCGCCAGCAGCCGATCCTTAGTAGCTGGCGGAAACACCATATATTTT
TRBD2	TRBJ2-7	NA	TRBV10-3	12	CAISDQGRGEYF	TGTGCCATCAGTGACCAGGGACGGGGGGAGTACTTC
NA	TRBJ2-7	many	TRBV27	13	CASSFTGFDEQYF	TGTGCCAGCAGTTTCACAGGTTTCGACGAGCAGTACTTC
NA	TRBJ2-1	NA	TRBV18	15	CASSPGLDPRNEQFF	TGTGCCAGCTCACCGGGACTGGATCCTAGGAATGAGCAGTTCTTC
TRBD2	TRBJ2-1	NA	TRBV9	19	CASSDPPGTSGRFGNEQFF	TGTGCCAGCAGCGATCCTCCTGGGACTAGCGGGAGATTCGGGAATGAGCAGTTCTTC
TRBD2	TRBJ2-2	NA	TRBV5-1	17	CASSWGTSGANTGELFF	TGCGCCAGCAGCTGGGGGACTAGCGGAGCGAACACCGGGGAGCTGTTTTTT
NA	TRBJ1-1	medium-sized	TRBV19	14	CASSIKLGGTEAFF	TGTGCCAGTAGTATAAAATTAGGGGGCACTGAAGCTTTCTTT
NA	TRBJ1-1	once	TRBV28	14	CASATGAMNTEAFF	TGTGCCAGCGCTACTGGGGCCATGAACACTGAAGCTTTCTTT
NA	TRBJ1-1	NA	TRBV29-1	11	CSVRFYTEAFF	TGCAGCGTTCGGTTCTACACTGAAGCTTTCTTT
NA	TRBJ2-1	few	TRBV6-5	14	CASSMGTGGLPQFF	TGTGCCAGCAGCATGGGTACGGGGGGCTTACCGCAGTTCTTC
TRBD1	TRBJ1-5	few	TRBV27	15	CASSFSGTGFSKVHF	TGTGCCAGCAGTTTCTCCGGGACAGGGTTTTCCAAGGTGCATTTT
TRBD2	TRBJ2-3	NA	TRBV11-3	15	CASTAGDRSTDTQYF	TGTGCCAGCACCGCGGGGGACCGAAGCACAGATACGCAGTATTTT
TRBD2	TRBJ2-1	NA	TRBV30	16	CAWSVPAGAFYNEQFF	TGTGCCTGGAGTGTACCAGCGGGAGCTTTCTACAATGAGCAGTTCTTC
NA	TRBJ2-3	NA	TRBV9	15	CASSPQSESTDTQYF	TGTGCCAGCAGCCCCCAAAGCGAGAGCACAGATACGCAGTATTTT
NA	TRBJ1-6	NA	TRBV5-4	15	CASSSARGDNSPLHF	TGTGCCAGCAGCTCCGCCAGGGGTGATAATTCACCCCTCCACTTT
NA	TRBJ2-7	NA	TRBV2	16	CASRSKQSGFLTEQYF	TGTGCCAGCAGGTCTAAACAATCGGGGTTCCTCACCGAGCAGTACTTC
NA	TRBJ1-1	NA	TRBV29-1	12	CSVPKMNTEAFF	TGCAGCGTTCCAAAAATGAACACTGAAGCTTTCTTT
NA	TRBJ1-2	NA	TRBV29-1	11	CSVDRANGYTF	TGCAGCGTTGACAGGGCGAATGGCTACACCTTC
NA	TRBJ1-1	NA	TRBV30	13	CAWSVTGSTEAFF	TGTGCCTGGAGTGTTACAGGGAGCACTGAAGCTTTCTTT
TRBD1	TRBJ2-4	NA	TRBV28	15	CASCNSGQGGNIQYF	TGTGCCAGTTGTAACTCGGGACAGGGTGGTAACATTCAGTACTTC
TRBD2	TRBJ2-7	NA	TRBV3-1/TRBV3-2	14	CASSHLRGGREQYF	TGTGCCAGCAGCCACCTCCGGGGCGGGAGGGAGCAGTACTTC
NA	TRBJ2-1	NA	TRBV5-5	15	CASSLMPGSSNEQFF	TGTGCCAGCAGCTTGATGCCAGGGTCGTCCAATGAGCAGTTCTTC
TRBD1	TRBJ2-5	NA	TRBV5-1	16	CASSLQGQGNQETQYF	TGCGCCAGCAGCTTGCAGGGACAGGGGAACCAAGAGACCCAGTACTTC
NA	TRBJ1-1	few	TRBV12-2	12	CASRYIRDIAFF	TGTGCAAGTCGATATATACGGGACATAGCTTTCTTT
NA	TRBJ1-3	few	TRBV30	12	CAWSITGNTIYF	TGTGCCTGGAGTATAACTGGAAACACCATATATTTT
NA	TRBJ2-2	NA	TRBV7-9	19	CASSKGRIGPLTNTGELFF	TGTGCCAGCAGCAAGGGGAGGATAGGGCCCCTAACGAACACCGGGGAGCTGTTTTTT
TRBD1	TRBJ2-7	NA	TRBV10-1	16	CASSDFLDRESGEQYF	TGCGCCAGCAGTGATTTTCTGGACAGGGAGAGTGGAGAGCAGTACTTC
NA	TRBJ1-4	few	TRBV7-9	17	CASSARAGGLTNEKLFF	TGTGCCAGCAGCGCGCGTGCGGGGGGTTTGACTAATGAAAAACTGTTTTTT
NA	TRBJ2-7	few	TRBV11-2	13	CASSLYNLYEQYF	TGTGCCAGCAGCTTATACAACCTCTACGAGCAGTACTTC
TRBD1	TRBJ2-7	NA	TRBV27	14	CASSSPGTGIRLYF	TGTGCCAGCAGTTCTCCCGGGACAGGGATTAGGCTGTACTTC
NA	TRBJ1-4	few	TRBV2	16	CASSEVGVATNEKLFF	TGTGCCAGCAGTGAAGTAGGGGTTGCAACTAATGAAAAACTGTTTTTT